This is a list of T cell receptor beta chains from one sample in a study of cytomegalovirus exposure and HLA in healthy donors. The method was immunoSEQ multiplex PCR; TCRdb's version includes in-frame clones alone and lacks a portion of them. Of roughly 200,000 clones in the sample, about 80% were seen once. Sequencing was done on a sample of PBMCs. These receptors all come from a man aged 35 to 55 in good health and CMV-seropositive. The CDR3 runs from the conserved cysteine through the conserved F or W. Fields, in order: J gene, D gene, CDR3 length, V gene, CDR3 DNA, CDR3 protein. The D gene is left open where the match is weak.

j_gene: TRBJ1-1
d_gene: NA
len: 14
v_gene: TRBV5-1
CDR3nt: TGCGCCAGCATCGCGGGGGCGTGGGACACTGAAGCTTTCTTT
CDR3aa: CASIAGAWDTEAFF

j_gene: TRBJ1-2
d_gene: NA
len: 13
v_gene: TRBV10-3
CDR3nt: TGTGCCATCAGCGAGGGGTGGGAGTATGGCTACACCTTC
CDR3aa: CAISEGWEYGYTF

j_gene: TRBJ2-7
d_gene: TRBD2
len: 12
v_gene: TRBV10-3
CDR3nt: TGTGCCACCTCTAGCGGGGATTACGAGCAGTACTTC
CDR3aa: CATSSGDYEQYF

j_gene: TRBJ2-3
d_gene: NA
len: 14
v_gene: TRBV5-6
CDR3nt: TGTGCCAGTTCCTCCCATCCAGGGGAAGGGACGCAGTATTTT
CDR3aa: CASSSHPGEGTQYF

j_gene: TRBJ2-7
d_gene: NA
len: 15
v_gene: TRBV27
CDR3nt: TGTGCCAGCAGTTTAAACGCCGGGGGGCTCTACGAGCAGTACTTC
CDR3aa: CASSLNAGGLYEQYF

j_gene: TRBJ2-1
d_gene: TRBD1
len: 14
v_gene: TRBV7-8
CDR3nt: TGTGCCAGCAGCCTAAGGGACAGGATCGTTGAGCAGTTCTTC
CDR3aa: CASSLRDRIVEQFF

j_gene: TRBJ2-1
d_gene: TRBD2
len: 18
v_gene: TRBV4-3
CDR3nt: TGCGCCAGCAGCCAAATGGGAATAGCGGGAGTAATCTACAATGAGCAGTTCTTC
CDR3aa: CASSQMGIAGVIYNEQFF

j_gene: TRBJ2-1
d_gene: NA
len: 14
v_gene: TRBV7-8
CDR3nt: TGTGCCAGCAGCCTAGGGGTGACAAGGGGTGAGCAGTTCTTC
CDR3aa: CASSLGVTRGEQFF

j_gene: TRBJ2-7
d_gene: NA
len: 12
v_gene: TRBV7-2
CDR3nt: TGTGCCAGCAGCCCTTACTTGAACGAGCAGTACTTC
CDR3aa: CASSPYLNEQYF

j_gene: TRBJ2-7
d_gene: TRBD2
len: 14
v_gene: TRBV5-1
CDR3nt: TGCGCCAGCAGCTTGGGGACTAGCGGGATCGAGCAGTACTTC
CDR3aa: CASSLGTSGIEQYF

j_gene: TRBJ2-7
d_gene: NA
len: 13
v_gene: TRBV7-9
CDR3nt: TGTGCCAGCAGCTTGGACTACTCCTACGAGCAGTACTTC
CDR3aa: CASSLDYSYEQYF

j_gene: TRBJ1-2
d_gene: NA
len: 14
v_gene: TRBV28
CDR3nt: TGTGCCAGCAGTGGGCAGGGTCTTGACTATGGCTACACCTTC
CDR3aa: CASSGQGLDYGYTF

j_gene: TRBJ2-5
d_gene: TRBD2
len: 15
v_gene: TRBV7-3
CDR3nt: TGTGCCAGCAGCTTTAGCGGGGGGCCTCAAGAGACCCAGTACTTC
CDR3aa: CASSFSGGPQETQYF

j_gene: TRBJ2-6
d_gene: NA
len: 15
v_gene: TRBV7-8
CDR3nt: TGTGCCAGCAGCTTTAGTAGTGGTGGGGCCAACGTCCTGACTTTC
CDR3aa: CASSFSSGGANVLTF

j_gene: TRBJ1-2
d_gene: NA
len: 12
v_gene: TRBV10-3
CDR3nt: TGTGCCATCAGTGAGTTTCAGTATGGCTACACCTTC
CDR3aa: CAISEFQYGYTF

j_gene: TRBJ2-3
d_gene: TRBD2
len: 14
v_gene: TRBV27
CDR3nt: TGTGCCAGTGGCCGGGACTACCAACCAGATACGCAGTATTTT
CDR3aa: CASGRDYQPDTQYF

j_gene: TRBJ2-4
d_gene: TRBD1
len: 15
v_gene: TRBV2
CDR3nt: TGTGCCAGCAGAGTTATGGGGACAGTGATGGGCATTCAGTACTTC
CDR3aa: CASRVMGTVMGIQYF

j_gene: TRBJ2-1
d_gene: TRBD2
len: 15
v_gene: TRBV10-2
CDR3nt: TGCGCCAGCAGCGGAGTAGCGGGGGGGCCGGGTGAGCAGTTCTTC
CDR3aa: CASSGVAGGPGEQFF

j_gene: TRBJ1-1
d_gene: NA
len: 13
v_gene: TRBV6-5
CDR3nt: TGTGCCAGCAGGCAGGGTGGCGCCACTGAAGCTTTCTTT
CDR3aa: CASRQGGATEAFF

j_gene: TRBJ2-3
d_gene: NA
len: 14
v_gene: TRBV28
CDR3nt: TGTGCCAGTTTGAGGAGGGGTAGTACAGATACGCAGTATTTT
CDR3aa: CASLRRGSTDTQYF

j_gene: TRBJ1-2
d_gene: NA
len: 13
v_gene: TRBV6-5
CDR3nt: TGTGCCAGCAGCCCCGGGTTAGACTATGGCTACACCTTC
CDR3aa: CASSPGLDYGYTF

j_gene: TRBJ1-1
d_gene: NA
len: 14
v_gene: TRBV19
CDR3nt: TGTGCCAGTAGTGTGGACAGCCGTAACACTGAAGCTTTCTTT
CDR3aa: CASSVDSRNTEAFF

j_gene: TRBJ2-3
d_gene: NA
len: 17
v_gene: TRBV4-2
CDR3nt: TGTGCCAGCAGCCAAGATGTGGGGGGGCCCCGCACAGATACGCAGTATTTT
CDR3aa: CASSQDVGGPRTDTQYF

j_gene: TRBJ1-1
d_gene: TRBD1
len: 16
v_gene: TRBV7-3
CDR3nt: TGTGCCAGCAGCGGGATTCTCGGACAGGAGGGGCTGGAAGCTTTCTTT
CDR3aa: CASSGILGQEGLEAFF

j_gene: TRBJ1-2
d_gene: TRBD1
len: 16
v_gene: TRBV7-2
CDR3nt: TGTGCCAGCAGCTCCCACTGGGGACAGGGGGCCTTAGGCTACACCTTC
CDR3aa: CASSSHWGQGALGYTF